This T cell receptor (beta chain) was identified in a study of blood T cell repertoires in COVID-19. The V gene's germline CDR1 is SGDLS and CDR2 YYNGEE. V was pared by 4 bases and J by 8 bases, with 15 bases between. This CDR3 has 14 residues. In the original processing: Quantification of nucleated cells was approximated via reference gene primer amplification. Sequenced by immunoSEQ multiplex PCR; TCRdb stores in-frame clones only, minus some. Clone size and the V and J calls come from that table; the DNA yielded D and trimming. This sample has about 7,200 clones, with 89% found just once. The chain carries TRBV9 and TRBJ2-2; possible D gene TRBD2, 5 bases. Input material: peripheral blood. This receptor was obtained from a human donor in a cohort sampled during active COVID-19. The donor label of this sample is uncertain. The CDR3 DNA reads as TGTGCCAGCAGCCCCTTTTTTTCGGGGGGGGAGCTGTTTTTT. Translation: CASSPFFSGGELFF.